One and the same sample provided the 5 T cell receptor beta chains below, sequenced in a study of CD8+ T cells in alopecia areata. Once RNA had been extracted, it was reverse transcribed into cDNA to act as the sequencing template. The assay was immunoSEQ multiplex PCR, and TCRdb's table has in-frame clones only and misses some. The table lists around 100,000 clones, 41% of them singletons. Specimen: CD4+ T cells sorted from blood. The receptors come from a human donor with alopecia areata.

This sequence joins TRBV6-5 and TRBJ2-1; weak D call: TRBD1 (6 bases). Trimming stripped 5 bases from V and 6 bases from J, with 8 bases between. The CDR3 covers 12 residues. Per germline, CDR1 MNHEY and CDR2 SVGAGI. CDR3 coding DNA: TGTGCCAGCAGTCCACAGGGCAATGAGCAGTTCTTC. Translation gives CASSPQGNEQFF.

The rearrangement joins TRBV15 to TRBJ1-6, with D possibly matching TRBD1 (5 bases). The CDR3 covers 12 residues. CDR1 LNHNV and CDR2 YYDKDF come from the germline V gene (reference sequence). Trimming removed 3 bases from V and 10 bases from J, with 7 bases in between. The CDR3 DNA reads TGTGCCACCAGCAGCCGGGACTCACCCCTCCACTTT. Residues: CATSSRDSPLHF.

J is TRBJ2-2 and V is TRBV7-2; TRBD2 matches 12 bases. V was pared by 5 bases and J by 2 bases, with 6 bases of the junction left unmatched. The CDR3 is 17 residues long. Per germline, CDR1 SGHTA and CDR2 FQGNSA. The CDR3 nucleotides are TGTGCCAGCAGCCGTACTAGCGGGGGGTACAACACCGGGGAGCTGTTTTTT. Residues: CASSRTSGGYNTGELFF.

J is TRBJ2-3 and V is TRBV7-9, with no clear D. The CDR3 is 14 amino acids. The V gene's germline CDR1 is SEHNR and CDR2 FQNEAQ (reference sequence). Trimming took off 5 bases at V and 0 bases at J, with 9 bases between the two ends. The CDR3 DNA follows: TGTGCCAGCAGCCCTGGGCAGAGCACAGATACGCAGTATTTT. It encodes CASSPGQSTDTQYF.

The V call is TRBV7-2, the J call TRBJ2-1; 9 bases are shared with TRBD1. V trimming: 2 bases; J trimming: 8 bases; junction bases outside the gene matches: 4. This CDR3 contains 14 residues. Looked up from germline, CDR1 is SGHTA and CDR2 is FQGNSA. CDR3 bases: TGTGCCAGCAGCTTACGGGACAGGGCCTATGAGCAGTTCTTC. It translates to CASSLRDRAYEQFF.